Included here is one T cell receptor (beta chain) sequence, with context. The data are from a study of blood T cell repertoires in COVID-19. From germline, CDR1 is LNHNV and CDR2 YYDKDF (reference sequence). The V segment lost 3 bases and the J segment 5 bases; nucleotides outside the gene matches: 8. This CDR3 contains 15 residues. Here immunoSEQ multiplex PCR was the method, and the copy in TCRdb shows in-frame clones only, minus some. The sample holds 200,000 to 250,000 clones, about 90% seen once. This clonotype was sampled from a man aged 25 to 40 who had recovered from COVID-19. Material for sequencing was PBMCs or T cells enriched from blood (not recorded which). V gene TRBV15 combines with J gene TRBJ2-7; TRBD2 matches at 9 bases. CDR3 in amino acids: CATSSNPGLAHEQYF. Written as DNA, the CDR3 is TGTGCCACCAGCAGCAACCCGGGACTAGCCCACGAGCAGTACTTC.